These T cell receptor beta chains were read from a single sample in a study of blood T cell repertoires in COVID-19. Clones were sequenced by immunoSEQ multiplex PCR, and TCRdb holds only the in-frame ones, with some missing. Here the sample spans about 140,000 clones, 88% being singletons. Sequencing was performed on peripheral blood. The receptor set was obtained from a man in his sixties with active or convalescent COVID-19. Both conserved end residues are part of each CDR3. The D gene is left open where the match is weak. Clone size is stated in some rows and not others, as once, few, many or a class when expanded.

DNA | CDR3 | size | V | D | J
TGTGCCAGCAGCTTGGCCTCCGCAGTGATGAACGAGCAGTACTTC | CASSLASAVMNEQYF | - | TRBV7-6 | - | TRBJ2-7
TGTGCCAGCAGCCAGGGCGGGCGCTATACGCAGTATTTT | CASSQGGRYTQYF | - | TRBV3-1/TRBV3-2 | - | TRBJ2-3
TGCGCCAGCAGCCAATTCGGGGGGGGAGAGCAGTACTTC | CASSQFGGGEQYF | once | TRBV4-1 | TRBD2 | TRBJ2-7
TGTGCCAGCAACCTCCACAGGGTTGACCAGCCCCAGCATTTT | CASNLHRVDQPQHF | - | TRBV28 | - | TRBJ1-5
TGTGCCAGCAGCACGCGGGACAGACTTAATGAAAAACTGTTTTTT | CASSTRDRLNEKLFF | - | TRBV21-1 | - | TRBJ1-4
TGTGCCAGCAGCTTGGCAGAGGGTAATGGCTACACCTTC | CASSLAEGNGYTF | - | TRBV7-2 | - | TRBJ1-2
TGTGCCAGCAGCTTGAGGAGGTACGACAGGGGGTATCATGGCTACACCTTC | CASSLRRYDRGYHGYTF | once | TRBV5-6 | TRBD1 | TRBJ1-2
TGTGCCAGCAGCTTACCGGGGGGAGAGCAGTACTTC | CASSLPGGEQYF | once | TRBV7-6 | TRBD2 | TRBJ2-7
TGCAGTGCTAGTCGACAGGATAACACTGAAGCTTTCTTT | CSASRQDNTEAFF | - | TRBV20-1 | - | TRBJ1-1
TGTGCCACCAGTGATCAAGCGGGAGGGGGCAATGAGCAGTTCTTC | CATSDQAGGGNEQFF | - | TRBV24-1 | TRBD2 | TRBJ2-1
TGTGCCAGCAGGGGCGGGGGGGGCCAACAGGCCGCTTTCTTT | CASRGGGGQQAAFF | - | TRBV6-5 | - | TRBJ1-1
TGTGCCAGCAGGGATACTAGCGGGAGGGCAAATGAGCAGTTCTTC | CASRDTSGRANEQFF | - | TRBV27 | TRBD2 | TRBJ2-1
TGCGCCAGCAGCTTGCGCGGCGGGAGGGCCCTGGACGAGCAGTACTTC | CASSLRGGRALDEQYF | - | TRBV5-1 | TRBD2 | TRBJ2-7
TGTGCCAGCAGCCAAGACTTCACGTCGGGAGAGGAGAACGAGCAGTACTTC | CASSQDFTSGEENEQYF | - | TRBV3-1/TRBV3-2 | - | TRBJ2-7
TGTGCCAGCACCCCTGGGAGGGGGGGCTACAATGAGCAGTTCTTC | CASTPGRGGYNEQFF | - | TRBV27 | - | TRBJ2-1
TGCGCCAGCAGCCAAACGGGAGACTCTGGAAACACCATATATTTT | CASSQTGDSGNTIYF | - | TRBV4-3 | - | TRBJ1-3
TGTGCCAGCAGCGTAGACAGGGATAGCAATCAGCCCCAGCATTTT | CASSVDRDSNQPQHF | once | TRBV9 | - | TRBJ1-5
TGTGCCAGCAGCGGGACAGGGAACGGAAACACCATATATTTT | CASSGTGNGNTIYF | - | TRBV6-5 | TRBD1 | TRBJ1-3
TGTGCCAGCAGCTTAAAGAGGAGCACTGAAGCTTTCTTT | CASSLKRSTEAFF | - | TRBV7-2 | - | TRBJ1-1
TGTGCCTGGAGTGGCGGGGGAGAGCAGTTCTTC | CAWSGGGEQFF | few | TRBV30 | TRBD2 | TRBJ2-1
TGTGCCAGCAGCGTAGGAGCGGGAGGGAGTACCGGGGAGCTGTTTTTT | CASSVGAGGSTGELFF | - | TRBV9 | TRBD2 | TRBJ2-2
TGTGCCAGCAGCTTACTTCCGGGAGGATCCTACGAGCAGTACTTC | CASSLLPGGSYEQYF | - | TRBV7-2 | TRBD2 | TRBJ2-7
TGTGCCAGCAGTGAGAAGGGGACTAAATACAATGAGCAGTTCTTC | CASSEKGTKYNEQFF | - | TRBV25-1 | TRBD2 | TRBJ2-1
TGTGCCAGCAGCTGGGAACAGGGGGCGGTGAACGAGCAGTACTTC | CASSWEQGAVNEQYF | - | TRBV7-6 | TRBD1 | TRBJ2-7
TGTGCCAGCAGCCAAGACACTAGCCGACTTACAAGGAGCTCCTACAATGAGCAGTTCTTC | CASSQDTSRLTRSSYNEQFF | - | TRBV4-2 | - | TRBJ2-1
TGTGCCAGCAGCTTAGGCGGGAGTGGGCAGTTCTTC | CASSLGGSGQFF | - | TRBV7-2 | TRBD2 | TRBJ2-1
TGCGCCAGCAGCTGGGGACAGGGTGGAGAGACCCAGTACTTC | CASSWGQGGETQYF | - | TRBV5-1 | TRBD1 | TRBJ2-5
TGTGCCAGCAGCGAACGACAGGGAGGTAGCAATCAGCCCCAGCATTTT | CASSERQGGSNQPQHF | - | TRBV21-1 | - | TRBJ1-5
TGCGCCAGCAGTGTAGACAGCCTGGGCACTGAAGCTTTCTTT | CASSVDSLGTEAFF | - | TRBV10-1 | - | TRBJ1-1